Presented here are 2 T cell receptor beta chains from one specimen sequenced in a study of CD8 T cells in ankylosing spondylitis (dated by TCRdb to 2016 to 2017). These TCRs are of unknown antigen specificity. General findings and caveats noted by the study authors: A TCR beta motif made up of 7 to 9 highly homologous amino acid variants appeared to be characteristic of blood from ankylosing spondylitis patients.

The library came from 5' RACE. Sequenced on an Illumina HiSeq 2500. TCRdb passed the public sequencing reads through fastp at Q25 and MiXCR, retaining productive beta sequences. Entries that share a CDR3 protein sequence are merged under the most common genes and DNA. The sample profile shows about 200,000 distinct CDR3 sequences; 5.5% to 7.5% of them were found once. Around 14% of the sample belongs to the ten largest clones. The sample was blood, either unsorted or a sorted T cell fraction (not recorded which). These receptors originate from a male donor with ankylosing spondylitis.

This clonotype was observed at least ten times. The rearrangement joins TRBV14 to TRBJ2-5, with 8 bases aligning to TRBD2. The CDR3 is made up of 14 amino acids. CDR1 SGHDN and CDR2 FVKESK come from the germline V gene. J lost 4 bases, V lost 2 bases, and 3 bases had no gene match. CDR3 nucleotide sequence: TGTGCCAGCAGCCAATCGACTAGCGTAGAGACCCAGTACTTC. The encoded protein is CASSQSTSVETQYF.

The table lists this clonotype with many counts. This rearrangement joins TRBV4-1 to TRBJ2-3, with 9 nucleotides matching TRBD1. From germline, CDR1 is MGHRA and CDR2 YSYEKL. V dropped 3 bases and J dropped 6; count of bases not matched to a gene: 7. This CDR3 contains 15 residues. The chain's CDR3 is CASSHQQGALDTQYF. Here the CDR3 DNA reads TGCGCCAGCAGCCACCAACAGGGGGCTTTGGATACGCAGTATTTT.